This T cell receptor (beta chain) was retrieved from a study of shared clonotypes between healthy human individuals. The overall study: Each donor had three CD4 naive, three CD4 memory, two CD8 naive and one CD8 memory plate.

There are a few counts of this clone. Its antigen is currently unknown. As originally analysed: ImmunoSEQ only sent back junction sequences with no quality scores, so filtering was done differently. Sequenced by immunoSEQ multiplex PCR; TCRdb stores in-frame clones only, minus some. Clone size and V and J calls were adopted from that table, with D and trimming inferred from the DNA. The top ten clones hold under 0.8% of a sample with 950,000 to 1,100,000 clones, 75% to 80% of them seen once. General study findings and limits: It was the non-shared clonotypes that had lower generation probabilities than clonotypes shared by all four donors. There were few donors, and this limited the genetic and exposure-history diversity represented.

Germline loops: CDR1 LNHDA, CDR2 SQIVND (reference sequence). V lost 7 bases to trimming and J lost 5 bases; unmatched junction nucleotides: 11. CDR3 size: 15 residues. This chain links TRBV19 with TRBJ1-2; 9 bases are a match to TRBD1. Sequencing used memory CD4+ T cells from PBMCs. Subset denoted: CD45RA-negative fraction. The sequence came from a man between 18 and 35 years old in good health. Some clones in this sample may be carry-over from other donors' samples. The CDR3 region has the DNA TGTGCCAGTATTCCAACCGCGGGGACAGGGTATGGCTACACCTTC. Translation: CASIPTAGTGYGYTF.